This T cell receptor (beta chain) derives from a study of shared clonotypes between healthy human individuals. It was across several immunoSEQ plates that each subset's genomic DNA was evenly split. Produced via immunoSEQ multiplex PCR; TCRdb's table is partial and in-frame only. The sample records around 600,000 clones, about 95% being singletons. Naive CD8 cells were CD45RO-negative, positively selected for CCR7, excluding terminally differentiated effector memory CD45RA+ cells. The donors were adults (healthy and HIV-negative) with no recent acute infections or vaccinations. Per the germline V gene, CDR1 is MDHEN and CDR2 is SYDVKM. This CDR3 contains 14 residues. V was shortened by 5 bases and J by 2 bases, with 12 bases between the two germline ends.

The sequenced material came from naive CD8+ T cells sorted from blood. The receptor was isolated from a young woman in good health. The V gene is TRBV28, the J gene TRBJ2-5; maybe TRBD1 (7 bases). CDR3 sequence: CASSPTGRQETQYF. For the CDR3, the DNA is TGTGCCAGCAGTCCGACAGGGAGGCAAGAGACCCAGTACTTC.